These T cell receptor beta chains were read from a single sample in a study of blood T cell repertoires in COVID-19. Some clones are missing from TCRdb's copy, which holds only in-frame ones; the method was immunoSEQ multiplex PCR. This table has over 100,000 clones, around 86% appearing once. Specimen: peripheral blood. The receptor set was obtained from a man of 80 years or more with acute or convalescent COVID-19. The CDR3 runs from the conserved cysteine through the conserved F or W. D genes are given only for firm matches. Size is omitted from some rows. Given values are once, few, many or a class for expanded clones.

CDR3nt: TGTGCCAGCTCACCACGGAACAGACCTCTAAACTATGGCTACACCTTC
CDR3aa: CASSPRNRPLNYGYTF
v_gene: TRBV18
j_gene: TRBJ1-2
abundance: -
d_gene: -

CDR3nt: TGCGCCAGCAGCACGCGGACAGGGGGCACTGAAGCTTTCTTT
CDR3aa: CASSTRTGGTEAFF
v_gene: TRBV5-1
j_gene: TRBJ1-1
abundance: -
d_gene: TRBD1

CDR3nt: TGTGCCAGCAGTTACCCTCCAGGGGCTGGGGCCAACGTCCTGACTTTC
CDR3aa: CASSYPPGAGANVLTF
v_gene: TRBV6-5
j_gene: TRBJ2-6
abundance: -
d_gene: -

CDR3nt: TGTGCCATCAGTGAGTCTAGGACAGGGGGAAAAGAGACCCAGTACTTC
CDR3aa: CAISESRTGGKETQYF
v_gene: TRBV10-3
j_gene: TRBJ2-5
abundance: -
d_gene: TRBD1

CDR3nt: TGTGCCAGCAGCCCCCCAGCGGGAACCTACACCGGGGAGCTGTTTTTT
CDR3aa: CASSPPAGTYTGELFF
v_gene: TRBV5-6
j_gene: TRBJ2-2
abundance: -
d_gene: TRBD2

CDR3nt: TGTGCCAGTAGCACTAGCGGGGGCTACGAGCAGTACTTC
CDR3aa: CASSTSGGYEQYF
v_gene: TRBV19
j_gene: TRBJ2-7
abundance: few
d_gene: TRBD2

CDR3nt: TGTGCCAGCAGCGCATCCCCGCGGGACACTGAAGCTTTCTTT
CDR3aa: CASSASPRDTEAFF
v_gene: TRBV9
j_gene: TRBJ1-1
abundance: few
d_gene: -

CDR3nt: TGTGCCAGCAGTTTCTCAGGACAGTCTGAGCAGTACTTC
CDR3aa: CASSFSGQSEQYF
v_gene: TRBV27
j_gene: TRBJ2-7
abundance: -
d_gene: -

CDR3nt: TGTGCCAGTAGTATATACCCAGGGGGAACTAGCGGGAGGGAGACCCAGTACTTC
CDR3aa: CASSIYPGGTSGRETQYF
v_gene: TRBV19
j_gene: TRBJ2-5
abundance: -
d_gene: TRBD2

CDR3nt: TGTGCCAGCAGTGAAGAGTTCAACCCCAGGAATGGCTACACCTTC
CDR3aa: CASSEEFNPRNGYTF
v_gene: TRBV6-1
j_gene: TRBJ1-2
abundance: -
d_gene: -

CDR3nt: TGTGCCAGCAGCTTGACAGGGGGCACTGAAGCTTTCTTT
CDR3aa: CASSLTGGTEAFF
v_gene: TRBV11-2
j_gene: TRBJ1-1
abundance: -
d_gene: TRBD1

CDR3nt: TGCGCCAGCAGCTTGGTCCTCGACAATGAGCAGTTCTTC
CDR3aa: CASSLVLDNEQFF
v_gene: TRBV5-1
j_gene: TRBJ2-1
abundance: -
d_gene: -

CDR3nt: TGTGCCAGCAGCCCAGGGGATTCGGGCAATCAGCCCCAGCATTTT
CDR3aa: CASSPGDSGNQPQHF
v_gene: TRBV3-1/TRBV3-2
j_gene: TRBJ1-5
abundance: -
d_gene: -

CDR3nt: TGTGCCAGCAGCTTAGAAACAGGGGGTGGCTACACCTTC
CDR3aa: CASSLETGGGYTF
v_gene: TRBV7-8
j_gene: TRBJ1-2
abundance: once
d_gene: TRBD1

CDR3nt: TGTGCCGGTAGAAGGGAGGTCGTCGGGGAGCTGTTTTTT
CDR3aa: CAGRREVVGELFF
v_gene: TRBV28
j_gene: TRBJ2-2
abundance: -
d_gene: -

CDR3nt: TGTGCCAGCAGCGTTTCAGGGGGCGATCAGCCCCAGCATTTT
CDR3aa: CASSVSGGDQPQHF
v_gene: TRBV9
j_gene: TRBJ1-5
abundance: -
d_gene: TRBD1

CDR3nt: TGTGCCAGCAGCTATAACAGGGTTTCTGGCTACACCTTC
CDR3aa: CASSYNRVSGYTF
v_gene: TRBV27
j_gene: TRBJ1-2
abundance: -
d_gene: -

CDR3nt: TGTGCCAGCAGCCTTAAGACAGGGGCGAGCTCCTACAATGAGCAGTTCTTC
CDR3aa: CASSLKTGASSYNEQFF
v_gene: TRBV9
j_gene: TRBJ2-1
abundance: -
d_gene: TRBD1

CDR3nt: TGTGCCAGCAGCTCCGGTCGGGGTGATTCACCCCTCCACTTT
CDR3aa: CASSSGRGDSPLHF
v_gene: TRBV7-3
j_gene: TRBJ1-6
abundance: -
d_gene: -

CDR3nt: TGTGCCAGCAGTGTCCTAGGGACGGGGGAGTCCTACGAGCAGTACTTC
CDR3aa: CASSVLGTGESYEQYF
v_gene: TRBV2
j_gene: TRBJ2-7
abundance: -
d_gene: -

CDR3nt: TGTGCCAGCAGCTCGACGGACAGGGCGAAGTCGGGTGAGCAGTTCTTC
CDR3aa: CASSSTDRAKSGEQFF
v_gene: TRBV5-6
j_gene: TRBJ2-1
abundance: once
d_gene: TRBD1

CDR3nt: TGCGCCAGCAGTCCCACGGGCTCTGGGGCCAACGTCCTGACTTTC
CDR3aa: CASSPTGSGANVLTF
v_gene: TRBV4-1
j_gene: TRBJ2-6
abundance: -
d_gene: -

CDR3nt: TGTGCCAGCAGCCAGTGGACAGTGAACACTGAAGCTTTCTTT
CDR3aa: CASSQWTVNTEAFF
v_gene: TRBV3-1/TRBV3-2
j_gene: TRBJ1-1
abundance: -
d_gene: -

CDR3nt: TGTGCCAGCAGCCGTCGACAGGGGACCTCCTACGAGCAGTACTTC
CDR3aa: CASSRRQGTSYEQYF
v_gene: TRBV14
j_gene: TRBJ2-7
abundance: few
d_gene: TRBD1

CDR3nt: TGTGCCAGTAGCCGAGTCTCTGGAAACACCATATATTTT
CDR3aa: CASSRVSGNTIYF
v_gene: TRBV19
j_gene: TRBJ1-3
abundance: -
d_gene: -

CDR3nt: TGTGCCAGCGCCCTTCTAAGTGGCTACACCTTC
CDR3aa: CASALLSGYTF
v_gene: TRBV6-5
j_gene: TRBJ1-2
abundance: -
d_gene: -